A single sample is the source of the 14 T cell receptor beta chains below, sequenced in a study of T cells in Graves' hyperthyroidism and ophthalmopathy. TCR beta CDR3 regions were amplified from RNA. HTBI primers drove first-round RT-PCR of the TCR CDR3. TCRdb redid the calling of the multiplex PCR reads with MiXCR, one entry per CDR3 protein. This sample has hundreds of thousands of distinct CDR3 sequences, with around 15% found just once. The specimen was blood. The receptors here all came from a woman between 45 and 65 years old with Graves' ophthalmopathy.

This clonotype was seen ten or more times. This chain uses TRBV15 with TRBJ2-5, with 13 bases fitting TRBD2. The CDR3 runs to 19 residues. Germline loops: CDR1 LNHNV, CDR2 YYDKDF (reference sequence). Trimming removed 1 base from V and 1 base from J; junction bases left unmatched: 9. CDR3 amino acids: CATSRGRRLAGGLQETQYF. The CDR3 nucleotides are TGTGCCACCAGCAGAGGGAGGAGACTAGCGGGAGGTCTCCAAGAGACCCAGTACTTC.

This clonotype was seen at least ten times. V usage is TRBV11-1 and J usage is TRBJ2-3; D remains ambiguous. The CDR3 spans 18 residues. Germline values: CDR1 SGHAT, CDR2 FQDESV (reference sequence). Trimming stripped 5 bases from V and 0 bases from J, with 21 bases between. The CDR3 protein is CASSPDYFRDGSTDTQYF. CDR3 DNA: TGTGCCAGCAGCCCCGATTACTTCCGAGATGGGAGCACAGATACGCAGTATTTT.

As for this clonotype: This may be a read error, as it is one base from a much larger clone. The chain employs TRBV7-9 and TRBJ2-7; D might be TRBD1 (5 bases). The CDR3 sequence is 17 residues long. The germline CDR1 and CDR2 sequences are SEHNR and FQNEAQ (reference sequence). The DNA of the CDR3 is TGTGCCAGCAGCTTACGTCCTCAGGGCTATCTCTCCCACGAGCAGTACTTC. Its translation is CASSLRPQGYLSHEQYF.

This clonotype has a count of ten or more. The CDR3 sequence: CASSLHPLGRGNTEAFF. CDR3 bases: TGTGCCAGCAGTTTACACCCGTTGGGTAGAGGGAACACTGAAGCTTTCTTT. V gene TRBV6-4 combines with J gene TRBJ1-1; D is uncertain. Trimming took 5 bases from V and 1 from J, leaving 20 bases between them. The germline V gene encodes CDR1 MRHNA and CDR2 SNTAGT. The CDR3 is made up of 17 amino acids.

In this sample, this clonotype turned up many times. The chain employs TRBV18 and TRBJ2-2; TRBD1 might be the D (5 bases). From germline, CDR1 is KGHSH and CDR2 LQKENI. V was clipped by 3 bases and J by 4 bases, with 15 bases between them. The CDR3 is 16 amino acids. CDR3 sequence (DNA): TGTGCCAGCTCACCTTCTTCGGGTCAGGGCACCGGGGAGCTGTTTTTT. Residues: CASSPSSGQGTGELFF.

The CDR3 region has the DNA TGTGCCAGCAGATCACTAGCGGGAGTTTACAATGAGCAGTTCTTC. The encoded protein is CASRSLAGVYNEQFF. V gene TRBV7-2 combines with J gene TRBJ2-1; 11 bases line up with TRBD2. V lost 6 bases, J lost 4 bases, and 5 bases stayed unmatched. The CDR3 is 15 residues long. Germline CDR1 is SGHTA and CDR2 is FQGNSA.

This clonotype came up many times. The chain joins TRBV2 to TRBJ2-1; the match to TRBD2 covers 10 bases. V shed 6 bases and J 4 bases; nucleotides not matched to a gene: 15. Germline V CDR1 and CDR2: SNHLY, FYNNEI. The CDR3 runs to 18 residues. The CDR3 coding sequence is TGTGCCAGCAGCGTGGGAGCTTCCGGGACTAGCGAGTACAATGAGCAGTTCTTC. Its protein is CASSVGASGTSEYNEQFF.

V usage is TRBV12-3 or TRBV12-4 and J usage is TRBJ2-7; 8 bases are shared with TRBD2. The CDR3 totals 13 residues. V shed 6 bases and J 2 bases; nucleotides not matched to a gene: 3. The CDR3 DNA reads TGTGCCAGCAGGGGGACTAGGCCCTACGAGCAGTACTTC. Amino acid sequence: CASRGTRPYEQYF.

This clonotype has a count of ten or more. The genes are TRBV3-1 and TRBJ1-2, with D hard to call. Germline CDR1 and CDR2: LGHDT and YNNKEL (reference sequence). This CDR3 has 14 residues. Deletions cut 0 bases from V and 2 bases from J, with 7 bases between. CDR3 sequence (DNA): TGTGCCAGCAGCCAAGATCTGGTCAACTATGGCTACACCTTC. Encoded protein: CASSQDLVNYGYTF.

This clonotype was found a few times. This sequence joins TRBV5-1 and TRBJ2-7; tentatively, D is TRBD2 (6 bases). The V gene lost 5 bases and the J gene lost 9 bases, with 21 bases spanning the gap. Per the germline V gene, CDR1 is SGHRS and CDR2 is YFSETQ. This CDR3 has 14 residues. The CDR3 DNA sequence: TGCGCCAGCAGAGGTAGCGGACCAGTCTTTGCGCAGTACTTC. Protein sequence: CASRGSGPVFAQYF. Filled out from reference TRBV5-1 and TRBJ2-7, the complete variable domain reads KAGVTQTPRYLIKTRGQQVTLSCSPISGHRSVSWYQQTPGQGLQFLFEYFSETQRNKGNFPGRFSGRQFSNSRSEMNVSTLELGDSALYLCASRGSGPVFAQYFGPGTRLTVT.

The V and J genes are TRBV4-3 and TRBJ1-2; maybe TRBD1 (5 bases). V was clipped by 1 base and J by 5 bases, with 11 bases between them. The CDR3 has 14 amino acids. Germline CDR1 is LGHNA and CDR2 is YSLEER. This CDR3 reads CASSQGSGIYGYTF. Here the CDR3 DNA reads TGCGCCAGCAGCCAAGGTTCAGGGATTTATGGCTACACCTTC.

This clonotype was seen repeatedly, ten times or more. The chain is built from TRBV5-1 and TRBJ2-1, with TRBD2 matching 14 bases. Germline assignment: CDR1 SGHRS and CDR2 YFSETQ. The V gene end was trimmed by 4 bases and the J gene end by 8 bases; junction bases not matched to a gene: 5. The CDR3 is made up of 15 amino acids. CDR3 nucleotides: TGCGCCAGCAGCAAGACTAGCGGGAGGGGTTATGAGCAGTTCTTC. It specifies CASSKTSGRGYEQFF.

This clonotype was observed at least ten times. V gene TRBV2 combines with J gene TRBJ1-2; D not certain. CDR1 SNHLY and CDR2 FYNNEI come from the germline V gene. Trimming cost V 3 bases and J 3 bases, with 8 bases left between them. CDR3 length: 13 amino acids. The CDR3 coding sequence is TGTGCCAGCAGTGAGATCCAAGACTATGGCTACACCTTC. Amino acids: CASSEIQDYGYTF.

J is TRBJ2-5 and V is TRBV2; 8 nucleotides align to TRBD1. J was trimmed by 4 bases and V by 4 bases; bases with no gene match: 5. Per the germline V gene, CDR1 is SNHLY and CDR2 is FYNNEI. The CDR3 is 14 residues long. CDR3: CASSATGDPETQYF. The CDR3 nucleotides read TGTGCCAGCAGTGCGACAGGGGATCCAGAGACCCAGTACTTC.